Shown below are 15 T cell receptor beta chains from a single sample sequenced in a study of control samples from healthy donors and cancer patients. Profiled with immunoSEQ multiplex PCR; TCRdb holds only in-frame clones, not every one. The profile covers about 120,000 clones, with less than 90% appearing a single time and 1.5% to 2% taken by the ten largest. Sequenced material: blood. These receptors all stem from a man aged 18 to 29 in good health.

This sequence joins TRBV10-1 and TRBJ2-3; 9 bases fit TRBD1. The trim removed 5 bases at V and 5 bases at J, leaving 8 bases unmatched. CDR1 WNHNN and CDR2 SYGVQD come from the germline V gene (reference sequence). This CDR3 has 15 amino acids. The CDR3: CASSSRQGVGDTQYF. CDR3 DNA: TGCGCCAGCAGTTCGCGACAGGGGGTTGGAGATACGCAGTATTTT.

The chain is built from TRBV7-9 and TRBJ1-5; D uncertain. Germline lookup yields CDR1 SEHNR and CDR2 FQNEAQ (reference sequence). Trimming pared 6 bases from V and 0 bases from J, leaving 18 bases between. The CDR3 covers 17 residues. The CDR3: CASSSDTRAGSNQPQHF. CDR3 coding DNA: TGTGCCAGCAGTTCTGACACACGCGCGGGTAGCAATCAGCCCCAGCATTTT.

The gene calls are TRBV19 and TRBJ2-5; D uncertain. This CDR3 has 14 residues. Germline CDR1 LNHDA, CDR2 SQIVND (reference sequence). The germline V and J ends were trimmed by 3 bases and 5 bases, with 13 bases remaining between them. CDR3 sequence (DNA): TGTGCCAGTAGTATTGGGCGGCTCCGCGAGACCCAGTACTTC. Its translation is CASSIGRLRETQYF. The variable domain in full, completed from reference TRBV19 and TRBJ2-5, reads DGGITQSPKYLFRKEGQNVTLSCEQNLNHDAMYWYRQDPGQGLRLIYYSQIVNDFQKGDIAEGYSVSREKKESFPLTVTSAQKNPTAFYLCASSIGRLRETQYFGPGTRLLVL.

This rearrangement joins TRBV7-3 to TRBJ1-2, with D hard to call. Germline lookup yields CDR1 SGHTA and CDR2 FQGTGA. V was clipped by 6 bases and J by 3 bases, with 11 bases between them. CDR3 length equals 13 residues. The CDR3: CASRPAGDYGYTF. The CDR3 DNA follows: TGTGCCAGCAGGCCGGCTGGGGACTATGGCTACACCTTC.

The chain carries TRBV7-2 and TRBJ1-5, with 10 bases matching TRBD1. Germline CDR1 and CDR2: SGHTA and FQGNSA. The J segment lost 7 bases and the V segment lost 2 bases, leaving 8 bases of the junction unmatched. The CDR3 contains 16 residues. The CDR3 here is CASSLHPGQGWQPQHF. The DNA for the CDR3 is TGTGCCAGCAGCTTACATCCGGGACAGGGGTGGCAGCCCCAGCATTTT.

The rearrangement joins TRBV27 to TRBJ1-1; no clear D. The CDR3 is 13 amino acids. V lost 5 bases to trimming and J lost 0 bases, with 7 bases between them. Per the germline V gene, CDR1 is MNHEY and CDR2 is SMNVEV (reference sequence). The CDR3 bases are TGTGCCAGCAGTGTCTACATGAACACTGAAGCTTTCTTT. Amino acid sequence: CASSVYMNTEAFF.

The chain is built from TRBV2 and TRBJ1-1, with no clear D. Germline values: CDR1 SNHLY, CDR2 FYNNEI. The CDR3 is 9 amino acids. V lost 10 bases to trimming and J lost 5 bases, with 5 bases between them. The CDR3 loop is CATSTEAFF. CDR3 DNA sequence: TGTGCCACCTCGACTGAAGCTTTCTTT.

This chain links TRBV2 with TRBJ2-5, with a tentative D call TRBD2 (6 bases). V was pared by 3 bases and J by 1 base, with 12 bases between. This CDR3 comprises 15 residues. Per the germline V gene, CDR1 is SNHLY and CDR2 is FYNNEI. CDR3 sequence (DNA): TGTGCCAGCAGTGAGACTAGTGGAACCCAAGAGACCCAGTACTTC. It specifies CASSETSGTQETQYF.

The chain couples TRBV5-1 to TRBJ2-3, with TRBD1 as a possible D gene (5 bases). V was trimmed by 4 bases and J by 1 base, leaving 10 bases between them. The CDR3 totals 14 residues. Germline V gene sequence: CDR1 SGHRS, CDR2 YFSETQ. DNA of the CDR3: TGCGCCAGCAGCACCTTACAGGGCACAGATACGCAGTATTTT. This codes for CASSTLQGTDTQYF.

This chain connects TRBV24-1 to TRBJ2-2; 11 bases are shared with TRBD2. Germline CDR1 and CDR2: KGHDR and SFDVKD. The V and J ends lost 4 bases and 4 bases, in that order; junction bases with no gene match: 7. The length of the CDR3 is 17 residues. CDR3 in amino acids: CATSDPLAGGITGELFF. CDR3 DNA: TGTGCCACCAGTGACCCTTTAGCGGGAGGGATCACCGGGGAGCTGTTTTTT.

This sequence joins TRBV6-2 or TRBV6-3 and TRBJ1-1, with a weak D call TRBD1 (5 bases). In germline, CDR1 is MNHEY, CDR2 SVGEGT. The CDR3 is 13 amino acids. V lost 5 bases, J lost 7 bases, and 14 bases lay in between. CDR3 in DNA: TGTGCCAGCAGTCACGGGGGGGAAGGTGAAGCTTTCTTT. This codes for CASSHGGEGEAFF.

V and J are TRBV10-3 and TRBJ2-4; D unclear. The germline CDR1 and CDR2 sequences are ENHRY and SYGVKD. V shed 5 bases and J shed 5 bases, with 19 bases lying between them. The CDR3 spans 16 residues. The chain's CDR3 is CAISSTDAYAQNIQYF. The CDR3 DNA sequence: TGTGCCATCAGTTCGACGGATGCTTACGCCCAAAACATTCAGTACTTC.

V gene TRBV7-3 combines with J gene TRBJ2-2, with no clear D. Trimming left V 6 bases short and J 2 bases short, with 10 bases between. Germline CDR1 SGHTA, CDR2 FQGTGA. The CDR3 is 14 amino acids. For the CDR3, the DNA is TGTGCCAGCAGTTTCGGGCCTAACACCGGGGAGCTGTTTTTT. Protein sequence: CASSFGPNTGELFF.

The CDR3 bases are TGTGCCAGCAGTTCCTCGGGAGGGCCGGGCAATGAGCAGTTCTTC. This sequence encodes CASSSSGGPGNEQFF. V is TRBV7-9 and J is TRBJ2-1; 8 nucleotides agree with TRBD2. Trimming at V came to 6 bases and at J to 6 bases, leaving 10 bases not matched to a gene. CDR1 and CDR2 from the germline V gene are SEHNR and FQNEAQ (reference sequence). This CDR3 is 15 amino acids long.

The CDR3 bases are TGTGCCAGTAGTATAGTCACCCCGGGCCAGAATTCACCCCTCCACTTT. Translation: CASSIVTPGQNSPLHF. The chain has TRBV19 and TRBJ1-6; no reliable D call. Per germline, CDR1 LNHDA and CDR2 SQIVND (reference sequence). With 1 base removed from V and 7 bases from J, the gap between germline ends came to 14 bases. This CDR3 region has 16 residues. The complete variable domain, with remaining parts taken from reference TRBV19 and TRBJ1-6, reads DGGITQSPKYLFRKEGQNVTLSCEQNLNHDAMYWYRQDPGQGLRLIYYSQIVNDFQKGDIAEGYSVSREKKESFPLTVTSAQKNPTAFYLCASSIVTPGQNSPLHFGNGTRLTVT.